The clone carrying this TCR beta chain has only one observation. These data are taken from a study of T cell changes during pregnancy in multiple sclerosis. Profiling relied on immunoSEQ multiplex PCR, and the TCRdb table lists in-frame clones only, not all of them. This table holds tens of thousands of clones, about 93% found once. CDR1 and CDR2 from the germline V gene are SGHAT and FQNNGV. The CDR3 contains 15 residues. V dropped 5 bases and J dropped 4 bases, with 17 bases sitting between them. The receptor was derived from a female donor with multiple sclerosis, enrolled in a pregnancy study. V gene TRBV11-2 combines with J gene TRBJ1-2, with D possibly TRBD1 on 6 matching bases. The sample here was CD4+ T cells from peripheral blood mononuclear cells, taken in the third trimester of pregnancy. The CDR3 nucleotides are TGTGCCAGCAGCCAACAGGGTATTAGTGGCTATGGCTACACCTTC. This encodes CASSQQGISGYGYTF.